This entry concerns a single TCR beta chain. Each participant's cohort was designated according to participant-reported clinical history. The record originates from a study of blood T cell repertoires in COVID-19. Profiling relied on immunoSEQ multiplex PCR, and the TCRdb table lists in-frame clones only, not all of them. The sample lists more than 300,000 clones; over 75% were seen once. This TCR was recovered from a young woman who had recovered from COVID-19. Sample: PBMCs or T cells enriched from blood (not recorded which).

CDR3 DNA: TGTGCCAGCAGCTTAGTCTTACATAGCGTGGACAGTCCAAAATACGAGCAGTACTTC. It translates to CASSLVLHSVDSPKYEQYF. The chain couples TRBV7-9 to TRBJ2-7, with D possibly TRBD1 on 6 matching bases. Germline V gene lookup returns CDR1 SEHNR and CDR2 FQNEAQ (reference sequence). V dropped 1 base and J dropped 4 bases, with 26 bases sitting between them. The CDR3 length is 19 residues.